These 9 T cell receptor beta chains originate from one sample sequenced in a study of blood T cells in healthy people across ages. Together with a sample-barcoded 5' primer, a J-beta primer mix was included in a second PCR lasting roughly 6 to 12 cycles. A single record per CDR3 protein comes from TCRdb applying MiXCR to the 5' RACE reads. The data show 800,000 or so distinct CDR3 sequences, with approximately 25% seen just once and 3% to 4% held by the top ten. These sequences were also reported in another study, on T cells of mothers and their children.

Sequenced input: blood. These receptors were obtained from a boy aged 5-17 years in good health.

This clonotype was counted only a few times. The gene calls are TRBV28 and TRBJ1-4, with 7 bases identical to TRBD1. This CDR3 is 15 amino acids long. Trimming cost V 4 bases and J 7 bases; bases outside gene matches: 9. CDR1 is MDHEN and CDR2 is SYDVKM in the germline V gene. CDR3 sequence: CASSSPGGLGEKLFF. CDR3 coding DNA: TGTGCCAGCAGTTCACCAGGGGGTCTAGGTGAAAAACTGTTTTTT. Combining the CDR3 with reference TRBV28 and TRBJ1-4 gives the whole variable domain DVKVTQSSRYLVKRTGEKVFLECVQDMDHENMFWYRQDPGLGLRLIYFSYDVKMKEKGDIPEGYSVSREKKERFSLILESASTNQTSMYLCASSSPGGLGEKLFFGSGTQLSVL.

The chain has TRBV28 and TRBJ1-1; no clear D. V lost 2 bases and J 1 base, leaving 11 bases between the germline ends. The germline gives CDR1 MDHEN, CDR2 SYDVKM. The CDR3 consists of 15 residues. The CDR3 coding sequence is TGTGCCAGCAGTTTAGCCTGGACGGCGAACACTGAAGCTTTCTTT. Translated: CASSLAWTANTEAFF.

This chain connects TRBV7-9 to TRBJ2-5, with D possibly being TRBD1 (6 bases). The assigned J gene may be wrong: the sequence end matches TRBJ2-7 better. CDR3 size: 14 residues. Germline CDR1 is SEHNR and CDR2 is FQNEAQ (reference sequence). The CDR3 DNA sequence: TGTGCCAGCAGCTTAGCAGGCAGGGGCCACGAGCAGTACTTC. Its protein is CASSLAGRGHEQYF.

The V gene is TRBV27, the J gene TRBJ2-1; D may match TRBD1 or TRBD2 (5 bases each). Germline assignment: CDR1 MNHEY and CDR2 SMNVEV (reference sequence). V shed 3 bases and J shed 4 bases, with 16 bases lying between them. CDR3 length: 16 residues. The CDR3 DNA follows: TGTGCCAGCAGTTTCGTCGGGGCTCGATGGTACAATGAGCAGTTCTTC. It yields the protein CASSFVGARWYNEQFF.

The sample holds a few counts of this clonotype. V and J are TRBV29-1 and TRBJ2-7; D perhaps matches TRBD1 (5 bases). The CDR3 runs 13 residues. Per the germline V gene, CDR1 is SQVTM and CDR2 is ANQGSEA. V was cut by 6 bases and J by 6 bases, with 18 bases left in between. CDR3 residues: CSVSETVGLEQYF. CDR3 nucleotides: TGCAGCGTCTCAGAGACCGTGGGGCTCGAGCAGTACTTC.

The chain joins TRBV6-5 to TRBJ1-2, with 8 bases identical to TRBD1. The CDR3 consists of 15 residues. In germline, CDR1 is MNHEY, CDR2 SVGAGI. Trimming at V came to 4 bases and at J to 4 bases, leaving 8 bases not matched to a gene. This CDR3 reads CASSSGTGRGYGYTF. Here the CDR3 DNA reads TGTGCCAGCAGTTCAGGGACAGGTCGGGGCTATGGCTACACCTTC.

The sample holds a few counts of this clonotype. The chain employs TRBV20-1 and TRBJ2-5; 8 bases line up with TRBD2. The germline gives CDR1 DFQATT, CDR2 SNEGSKA (reference sequence). The CDR3 is made up of 14 amino acids. After removal of 3 bases from V and 4 bases from J, the junction contained 7 bases not matched to a gene. CDR3 residues: CSASAGGSGETQYF. CDR3 nucleotide sequence: TGCAGTGCTAGTGCGGGGGGCTCTGGAGAGACCCAGTACTTC.

The chain has TRBV7-6 and TRBJ1-1, with unresolved D. The V gene's germline CDR1 is SGHVS and CDR2 FNYEAQ. CDR3 length: 11 residues. V lost 5 bases and J 9 bases, leaving 10 bases between the germline ends. CDR3 in amino acids: CASSADPKAFF. The DNA for the CDR3 is TGTGCCAGCAGCGCAGACCCTAAAGCTTTCTTT.

The chain employs TRBV27 and TRBJ1-5, with 7 nucleotides matching TRBD1. The CDR3 has 20 residues. The germline CDR1 and CDR2 sequences are MNHEY and SMNVEV (reference sequence). Trimming at V came to 5 bases and at J to 0 bases, leaving 19 bases not matched to a gene. CDR3 sequence (DNA): TGTGCCAGCAGTCCACCCCTGGCAGGGGGGGAACTATATAGCAATCAGCCCCAGCATTTT. This translates into CASSPPLAGGELYSNQPQHF.